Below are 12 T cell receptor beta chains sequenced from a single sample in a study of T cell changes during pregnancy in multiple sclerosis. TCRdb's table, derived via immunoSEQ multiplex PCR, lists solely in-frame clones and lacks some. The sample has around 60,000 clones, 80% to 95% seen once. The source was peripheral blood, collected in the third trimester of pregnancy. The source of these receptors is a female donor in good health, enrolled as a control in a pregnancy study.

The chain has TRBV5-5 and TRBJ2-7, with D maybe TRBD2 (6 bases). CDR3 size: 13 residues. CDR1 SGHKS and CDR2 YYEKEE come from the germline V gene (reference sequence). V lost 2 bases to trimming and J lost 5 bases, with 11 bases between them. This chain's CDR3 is CASSLPGSDEQYF. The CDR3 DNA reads TGTGCCAGCAGCTTACCCGGGAGTGACGAGCAGTACTTC.

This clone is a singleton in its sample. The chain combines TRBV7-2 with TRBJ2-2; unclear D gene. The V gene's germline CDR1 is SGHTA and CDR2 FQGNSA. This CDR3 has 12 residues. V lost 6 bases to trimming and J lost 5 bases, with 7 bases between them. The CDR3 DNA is TGTGCCAGCAGTTTCTCTACCGGGGAGCTGTTTTTT. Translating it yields CASSFSTGELFF. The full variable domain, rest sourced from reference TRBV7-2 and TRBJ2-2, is GAGVSQSPSNKVTEKGKDVELRCDPISGHTALYWYRQSLGQGLEFLIYFQGNSAPDKSGLPSDRFSAERTGGSVSTLTIQRTQQEDSAVYLCASSFSTGELFFGEGSRLTVL.

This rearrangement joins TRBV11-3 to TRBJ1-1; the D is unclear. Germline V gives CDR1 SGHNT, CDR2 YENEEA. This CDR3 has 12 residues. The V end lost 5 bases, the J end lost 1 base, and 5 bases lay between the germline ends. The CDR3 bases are TGTGCCAGCAGCCCTCGGAACACTGAAGCTTTCTTT. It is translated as CASSPRNTEAFF.

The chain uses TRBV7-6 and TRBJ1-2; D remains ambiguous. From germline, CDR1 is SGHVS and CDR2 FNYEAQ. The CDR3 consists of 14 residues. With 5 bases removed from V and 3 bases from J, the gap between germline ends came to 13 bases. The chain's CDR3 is CASSTRTGHYGYTF. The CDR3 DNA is TGTGCCAGCAGCACCCGGACTGGCCACTATGGCTACACCTTC.

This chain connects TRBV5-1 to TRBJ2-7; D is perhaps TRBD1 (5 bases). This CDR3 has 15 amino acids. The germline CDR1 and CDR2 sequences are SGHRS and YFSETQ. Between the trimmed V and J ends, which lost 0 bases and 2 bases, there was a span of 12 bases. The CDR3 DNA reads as TGCGCCAGCAGCTTGGCCACAGGTTATACCTACGAGCAGTACTTC. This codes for CASSLATGYTYEQYF.

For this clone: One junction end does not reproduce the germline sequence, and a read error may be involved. The CDR3 nucleotides are TGCAGCGTCGAAGGTGGGACTTCTAGCACAGATACGCAGTATTTT. It specifies CSVEGGTSSTDTQYF. The chain employs TRBV29-1 and TRBJ2-3; D might be TRBD2 (6 bases). The CDR3 spans 15 residues. Germline V gene lookup returns CDR1 SQVTM and CDR2 ANQGSEA.

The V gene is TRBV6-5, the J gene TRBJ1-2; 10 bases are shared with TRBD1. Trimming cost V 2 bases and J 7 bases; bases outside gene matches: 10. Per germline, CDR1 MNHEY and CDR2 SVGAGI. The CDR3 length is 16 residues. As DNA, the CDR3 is TGTGCCAGCAGTTACCTTACTATTGGACAGGGGGTTGGCTACACCTTC. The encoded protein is CASSYLTIGQGVGYTF.

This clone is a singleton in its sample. The CDR3 protein is CATANRVQVYEQFF. Here the CDR3 DNA reads TGTGCCACCGCTAACAGGGTCCAGGTATATGAGCAGTTCTTC. This chain links TRBV15 with TRBJ2-1; TRBD1 is a possible D gene (6 bases). The CDR3 totals 14 residues. The V gene's germline CDR1 is LNHNV and CDR2 YYDKDF (reference sequence). Trimming removed 8 bases at V and 8 bases at J, with 19 bases between.

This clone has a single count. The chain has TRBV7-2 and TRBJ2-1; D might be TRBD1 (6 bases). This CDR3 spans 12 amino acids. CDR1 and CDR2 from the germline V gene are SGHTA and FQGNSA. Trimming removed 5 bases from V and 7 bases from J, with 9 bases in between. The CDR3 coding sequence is TGTGCCAGCAGCCTAACAGGGAATGAGCAGTTCTTC. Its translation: CASSLTGNEQFF.

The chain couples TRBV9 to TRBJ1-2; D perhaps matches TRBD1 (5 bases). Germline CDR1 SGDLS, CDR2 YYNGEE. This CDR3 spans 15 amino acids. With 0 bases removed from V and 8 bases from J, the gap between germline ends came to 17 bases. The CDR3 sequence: CASSVAHRLDGGYTF. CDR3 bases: TGTGCCAGCAGCGTAGCCCACAGGTTGGATGGAGGCTACACCTTC. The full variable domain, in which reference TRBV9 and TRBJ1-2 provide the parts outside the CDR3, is DSGVTQTPKHLITATGQRVTLRCSPRSGDLSVYWYQQSLDQGLQFLIQYYNGEERAKGNILERFSAQQFPDLHSELNLSSLELGDSALYFCASSVAHRLDGGYTFGSGTRLTVV.

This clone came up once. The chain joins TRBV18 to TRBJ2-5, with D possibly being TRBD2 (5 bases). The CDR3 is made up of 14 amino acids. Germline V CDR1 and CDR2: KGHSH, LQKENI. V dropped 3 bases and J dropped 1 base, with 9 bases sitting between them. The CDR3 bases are TGTGCCAGCTCACCGGGTGCGGGCCAAGAGACCCAGTACTTC. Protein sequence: CASSPGAGQETQYF.

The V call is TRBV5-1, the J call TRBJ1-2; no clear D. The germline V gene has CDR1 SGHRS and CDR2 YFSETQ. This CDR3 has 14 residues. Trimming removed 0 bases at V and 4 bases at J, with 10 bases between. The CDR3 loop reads CASSLENPIYGYTF. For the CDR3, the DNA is TGCGCCAGCAGCTTGGAGAACCCTATCTATGGCTACACCTTC.